The rows below give T cell receptor beta chains drawn from one sample of a study of blood T cell repertoires in COVID-19. Sequenced by immunoSEQ multiplex PCR; TCRdb stores in-frame clones only, minus some. The sample records tens of thousands of clones, roughly 80% being singletons. The sequenced sample consisted of peripheral blood. The receptors originated from a woman aged 55-69 years with acute or convalescent COVID-19. Both conserved end residues are part of each CDR3. Fields, in order: J gene, V gene, clone size, D gene, CDR3 DNA, CDR3 protein. D genes are given only for firm matches. The size entry is marked missing in some rows and otherwise reads once, few, many or a size class.

J gene: TRBJ1-1; V gene: TRBV6-5; clone size: -; D gene: TRBD1; CDR3 DNA: TGTGCCAGCAGCCAAGGACAGGGGGAAGCTTTCTTT; CDR3 protein: CASSQGQGEAFF
J gene: TRBJ2-7; V gene: TRBV5-1; clone size: -; D gene: -; CDR3 DNA: TGCGCCAGCAGCTCCAACTATCCCGAGCAGTACTTC; CDR3 protein: CASSSNYPEQYF
J gene: TRBJ2-3; V gene: TRBV7-2; clone size: -; D gene: TRBD2; CDR3 DNA: TGTGCCAGCAGCTTCACCCGGCTAGCGGGGGGGAATACGCAGTATTTT; CDR3 protein: CASSFTRLAGGNTQYF
J gene: TRBJ2-2; V gene: TRBV7-9; clone size: -; D gene: -; CDR3 DNA: TGTGCCAGCAGCTTTTTTTCTAGCGCGAACACCGGGGAGCTGTTTTTT; CDR3 protein: CASSFFSSANTGELFF
J gene: TRBJ2-3; V gene: TRBV27; clone size: -; D gene: -; CDR3 DNA: TGTGCCAGCAGCTCCAACCGGAGGTTCGAGAGCACAGATACGCAGTATTTT; CDR3 protein: CASSSNRRFESTDTQYF
J gene: TRBJ1-2; V gene: TRBV15; clone size: -; D gene: TRBD1; CDR3 DNA: TGTGCCACCAGCATTGCAGGGGGCAATGGCTACACCTTC; CDR3 protein: CATSIAGGNGYTF
J gene: TRBJ1-2; V gene: TRBV5-4; clone size: once; D gene: TRBD1; CDR3 DNA: TGTGCCAGCAGCTTGCCAGGGGGCATATTTAACTATGGCTACACCTTC; CDR3 protein: CASSLPGGIFNYGYTF
J gene: TRBJ2-1; V gene: TRBV4-1; clone size: once; D gene: -; CDR3 DNA: TGCGCCAGCAGCCAAGTTCTATGGGACATCGGTTACAATGAGCAGTTCTTC; CDR3 protein: CASSQVLWDIGYNEQFF
J gene: TRBJ2-3; V gene: TRBV19; clone size: -; D gene: TRBD1; CDR3 DNA: TGTGCCAGTAGTATAGGACAGGGCCCAGATACGCAGTATTTT; CDR3 protein: CASSIGQGPDTQYF
J gene: TRBJ1-5; V gene: TRBV19; clone size: -; D gene: TRBD1; CDR3 DNA: TGTGCCAGTTCTTGGACAGGGGGCGGCTATAGCAATCAGCCCCAGCATTTT; CDR3 protein: CASSWTGGGYSNQPQHF
J gene: TRBJ1-4; V gene: TRBV7-8; clone size: -; D gene: -; CDR3 DNA: TGTGCCAGCAGTTCCGGGACTGCTAATGAAAAACTGTTTTTT; CDR3 protein: CASSSGTANEKLFF
J gene: TRBJ1-2; V gene: TRBV29-1; clone size: -; D gene: -; CDR3 DNA: TGCAGCGTTGGAGGAGCCAGCCGTCCGGATGGCTACACCTTC; CDR3 protein: CSVGGASRPDGYTF
J gene: TRBJ1-4; V gene: TRBV2; clone size: -; D gene: TRBD1; CDR3 DNA: TGTGCCAGCACCACCGGGACAGGGAACGAAAAACTGTTTTTT; CDR3 protein: CASTTGTGNEKLFF
J gene: TRBJ2-7; V gene: TRBV25-1; clone size: -; D gene: -; CDR3 DNA: TGTGCCACCCGGACACCGTTCTACGAGCAGTACTTC; CDR3 protein: CATRTPFYEQYF
J gene: TRBJ2-5; V gene: TRBV20-1; clone size: -; D gene: TRBD2; CDR3 DNA: TGCAGTGCTAGTGGGACTATACATAAAGAGACCCAGTACTTC; CDR3 protein: CSASGTIHKETQYF
J gene: TRBJ1-1; V gene: TRBV11-3; clone size: -; D gene: TRBD1; CDR3 DNA: TGTGCCAGCAGTCGATCTACAGGGGCCACTGAAGCTTTCTTT; CDR3 protein: CASSRSTGATEAFF
J gene: TRBJ1-2; V gene: TRBV19; clone size: -; D gene: TRBD1; CDR3 DNA: TGTGCCAGTAGTCCGCGGACAGGGGATGGCTACACCTTC; CDR3 protein: CASSPRTGDGYTF
J gene: TRBJ2-7; V gene: TRBV30; clone size: -; D gene: -; CDR3 DNA: TGTGCCTGGAGAGGCAGGGGCCGACGCGAGCAGTACTTC; CDR3 protein: CAWRGRGRREQYF
J gene: TRBJ1-2; V gene: TRBV2; clone size: -; D gene: -; CDR3 DNA: TGTGCCAGTTCGGCAGGGAATGACTATGGCTACACCTTC; CDR3 protein: CASSAGNDYGYTF
J gene: TRBJ2-3; V gene: TRBV10-3; clone size: -; D gene: TRBD2; CDR3 DNA: TGTGCCATCAGTGAGTCTGCCGGGGGGGGGACCACAGATACGCAGTATTTT; CDR3 protein: CAISESAGGGTTDTQYF
J gene: TRBJ2-2; V gene: TRBV25-1; clone size: many; D gene: -; CDR3 DNA: TGTGCCAGCAGTGAAATCCGCCCAGGGATCACCGGGGAGCTGTTTTTT; CDR3 protein: CASSEIRPGITGELFF
J gene: TRBJ2-7; V gene: TRBV29-1; clone size: -; D gene: -; CDR3 DNA: TGCAGCGTGACGGACAACGGGGAGCAGTACTTC; CDR3 protein: CSVTDNGEQYF